Listed here are 22 T cell receptor beta chains from one sample, sequenced in a study of cytomegalovirus exposure and HLA in healthy donors (dated by TCRdb to about 2017). Library generation was performed with the immunoSEQ multiplex PCR assay. For the multiplex PCR, a mixture combining 60 forward primers for TCR Vbeta segments and 13 reverse primers for TCR Jbeta segments was used. Imported from immuneACCESS, the table was reduced by TCRdb to in-frame sequences with V and J called. These copies leave out some clones; in studies compared against another copy, an unresolved V gene accounts for under half, and the cause of the remainder is not known. The sample contains some 120,000 clones, roughly 77% of them found a single time. The top ten hold about 1.7% of the sample. The sample comprised PBMCs. The receptor source for this set is a middle-aged man in good health and CMV-seronegative.

The chain carries TRBV7-2 and TRBJ1-2, with 10 bases matching TRBD1. CDR3 length equals 17 residues. Germline V gene data show CDR1 as SGHTA and CDR2 as FQGNSA. Germline trimming cut 5 bases from V and 4 bases from J; bases unmatched to any gene: 13. The CDR3 coding sequence is TGTGCCAGCAGCCCATTCCCTGGACAGGGGGAACTCTATGGCTACACCTTC. It yields the protein CASSPFPGQGELYGYTF.

This chain joins TRBV7-9 and TRBJ1-6; the D gene is possibly TRBD1 (5 bases). The germline V gene encodes CDR1 SEHNR and CDR2 FQNEAQ (reference sequence). This CDR3 has 14 amino acids. The V gene lost 3 bases and the J gene lost 5 bases, with 8 bases spanning the gap. This CDR3 is CASSLVRDNSPLHF. The CDR3 nucleotides read TGTGCCAGCAGCTTGGTCAGGGATAATTCACCCCTCCACTTT. Combining the CDR3 with reference TRBV7-9 and TRBJ1-6 gives the whole variable domain DTGVSQNPRHKITKRGQNVTFRCDPISEHNRLYWYRQTLGQGPEFLTYFQNEAQLEKSRLLSDRFSAERPKGSFSTLEIQRTEQGDSAMYLCASSLVRDNSPLHFGNGTRLTVT.

The CDR3 DNA sequence: TGTGCCAGCAGCCCGCGAGAGGGTGGGGCAGATACGCAGTATTTT. It translates to CASSPREGGADTQYF. The J gene is TRBJ2-3, the V gene TRBV7-8; possibly TRBD2 for D (5 bases). The CDR3 is 15 amino acids. Germline assignment: CDR1 SGHVS and CDR2 FQNEAQ. V lost 5 bases to trimming and J lost 4 bases, with 16 bases between them.

The chain has TRBV27 and TRBJ2-5; 9 positions agree with TRBD2. CDR1 is MNHEY and CDR2 is SMNVEV in the germline V gene (reference sequence). The CDR3 is 17 amino acids. V shed 6 bases, J shed 1 base, and the junction held 12 bases outside the gene matches. The CDR3 reads CASRIRGLAGTQETQYF. In DNA, the CDR3 is TGTGCCAGCAGGATACGGGGTCTAGCGGGGACCCAAGAGACCCAGTACTTC.

V is TRBV2 and J is TRBJ2-3; D may be TRBD2 (6 bases). This CDR3 comprises 14 residues. Germline V CDR1 and CDR2: SNHLY, FYNNEI. The V end lost 7 bases, the J end lost 2 bases, and 13 bases lay between the germline ends. The CDR3 DNA reads TGTGCCAGCACTTCGGGCGGGGCCACAGATACGCAGTATTTT. Its protein is CASTSGGATDTQYF.

V is TRBV10-3 and J is TRBJ2-3; D might be TRBD1 (5 bases). With 4 bases removed from V and 0 bases from J, the gap between germline ends came to 14 bases. This CDR3 contains 16 residues. Germline values: CDR1 ENHRY, CDR2 SYGVKD. CDR3 in amino acids: CAISATPQGSTDTQYF. DNA of the CDR3: TGTGCCATCAGTGCAACCCCCCAGGGAAGCACAGATACGCAGTATTTT.

V gene TRBV6-6 combines with J gene TRBJ2-1; a weak D match, TRBD1 (6 bases). Germline loops: CDR1 MNHNY, CDR2 SVGAGI (reference sequence). V lost 1 base to trimming and J lost 9 bases, with 19 bases between them. The CDR3 is 16 amino acids. CDR3 DNA: TGTGCCAGCAGTTACTACCCCCAGCAGGGGCAAGCTGAGCAGTTCTTC. The encoded protein is CASSYYPQQGQAEQFF.

The gene calls are TRBV7-2 and TRBJ2-7; TRBD1 matches 9 bases. Per germline, CDR1 SGHTA and CDR2 FQGNSA. This CDR3 has 14 amino acids. V dropped 4 bases and J dropped 6; count of bases not matched to a gene: 7. The CDR3 nucleotides read TGTGCCAGCAGCTCTACCGGGACAGGGAGCGAGCAGTACTTC. Protein: CASSSTGTGSEQYF.

The J gene is TRBJ1-1, the V gene TRBV11-2; tentative D call: TRBD1 (6 bases). CDR1 is SGHAT, CDR2 FQNNGV, per germline. This CDR3 spans 15 amino acids. V was shortened by 1 base and J by 6 bases, with 15 bases between the two germline ends. Here the CDR3 reads CASSLVVGDKPEAFF. The CDR3 DNA is TGTGCCAGCAGCTTAGTTGTGGGGGACAAACCTGAAGCTTTCTTT.

The V call is TRBV7-3, the J call TRBJ2-1, with 9 nucleotides matching TRBD1. The length of the CDR3 is 14 residues. The germline V gene encodes CDR1 SGHTA and CDR2 FQGTGA. The J segment lost 9 bases and the V segment lost 2 bases, leaving 5 bases of the junction unmatched. Here the CDR3 reads CASSLGQGNGEQFF. The CDR3, as DNA: TGTGCCAGCAGCTTAGGACAGGGGAACGGTGAGCAGTTCTTC.

This chain connects TRBV11-2 to TRBJ2-7; 10 nucleotides agree with TRBD2. Germline CDR1 reads SGHAT; CDR2 reads FQNNGV. V shed 2 bases, J shed 0 bases, and the junction held 4 bases outside the gene matches. The length of the CDR3 is 16 residues. This chain's CDR3 is CASSLYPSGSSYEQYF. CDR3 DNA: TGTGCCAGCAGCTTATATCCTAGCGGGAGCTCCTACGAGCAGTACTTC.

The chain joins TRBV7-2 to TRBJ1-5; 7 bases are a match to TRBD1. Trimming cost V 3 bases and J 5 bases; bases outside gene matches: 7. The CDR3 is made up of 15 amino acids. CDR1 and CDR2 from the germline V gene are SGHTA and FQGNSA. The CDR3 here is CASSLGQRVHQPQHF. The CDR3 bases are TGTGCCAGCAGCTTGGGACAGAGGGTTCATCAGCCCCAGCATTTT.

Here the CDR3 DNA reads TGTGCCAGCCGGGACTACGGGTACGAGCAGTACTTC. Translated: CASRDYGYEQYF. The rearrangement uses TRBV6-1 and TRBJ2-7; 7 nucleotides agree with TRBD2. Germline CDR1 is MNHNS and CDR2 is SASEGT. V shed 8 bases, J shed 4 bases, and the junction held 5 bases outside the gene matches. This CDR3 is 12 amino acids long.

This chain joins TRBV27 and TRBJ1-4, with 8 bases matching TRBD1. Trimming cost V 6 bases and J 8 bases; bases outside gene matches: 11. Per germline, CDR1 MNHEY and CDR2 SMNVEV (reference sequence). The CDR3 is 15 amino acids. The CDR3 DNA follows: TGTGCCAGCAGAGCAGGGGGCGCGATTTGGGAAAAACTGTTTTTT. This translates into CASRAGGAIWEKLFF. The variable domain in full, completed from reference TRBV27 and TRBJ1-4, reads EAQVTQNPRYLITVTGKKLTVTCSQNMNHEYMSWYRQDPGLGLRQIYYSMNVEVTDKGDVPEGYKVSRKEKRNFPLILESPSPNQTSLYFCASRAGGAIWEKLFFGSGTQLSVL.

This chain links TRBV2 with TRBJ2-5; D gene unclear. V was pared by 6 bases and J by 5 bases, with 13 bases between. The germline gives CDR1 SNHLY, CDR2 FYNNEI. The CDR3 has 13 residues. The CDR3 DNA follows: TGTGCCAGCAGCGCTAGTAGCTCGGAGACCCAGTACTTC. Its protein is CASSASSSETQYF.

The chain couples TRBV2 to TRBJ2-1; possibly TRBD1 for D (6 bases). Trimming cost V 7 bases and J 9 bases, with 10 bases left between them. CDR1 and CDR2 from the germline V gene are SNHLY and FYNNEI. The CDR3 extends over 11 amino acids. The CDR3 nucleotides are TGTGCCAGCAAGGGGGAAGTTGAGCAGTTCTTC. It yields the protein CASKGEVEQFF.

The rearrangement links TRBV7-3 to TRBJ2-1, with D perhaps matching TRBD1 (6 bases). V was cut by 1 base and J by 7 bases, with 17 bases left in between. This CDR3 spans 16 amino acids. Germline loops: CDR1 SGHTA, CDR2 FQGTGA. The CDR3 DNA follows: TGTGCCAGCAGCTTAAATGGGGGCAGCCCCGGGAATGAGCAGTTCTTC. The encoded protein is CASSLNGGSPGNEQFF.

V gene TRBV10-3 combines with J gene TRBJ1-1, with TRBD1 identical over 10 bases. The trim removed 10 bases at V and 0 bases at J, leaving 5 bases unmatched. The CDR3 sequence is 14 residues long. CDR1 and CDR2 from the germline V gene are ENHRY and SYGVKD. Here the CDR3 DNA reads TGTGCCACCGGGACAGGGGTAATGAACACTGAAGCTTTCTTT. Amino acids: CATGTGVMNTEAFF.

CDR3: CASSPDRGEQFF. The DNA of the CDR3 is TGCGCCAGCAGCCCCGACAGGGGAGAGCAGTTCTTC. The chain has TRBV4-1 and TRBJ2-1; 8 nucleotides match TRBD1. Germline V gene lookup returns CDR1 MGHRA and CDR2 YSYEKL. Losses at the gene ends were 4 bases for V and 10 bases for J; bases not matched to a gene: 3. The CDR3 is 12 amino acids.

The chain recombines TRBV5-1 with TRBJ2-5; possible D gene TRBD1, 6 bases. The CDR3 is made up of 14 amino acids. Germline lookup yields CDR1 SGHRS and CDR2 YFSETQ. Trimming pared 6 bases from V and 7 bases from J, leaving 19 bases between. This chain's CDR3 is CASTTRGGGGTQYF. CDR3 sequence (DNA): TGCGCCAGCACCACGCGAGGGGGTGGAGGGACCCAGTACTTC. Full variable domain (remainder filled in from reference TRBV5-1 and TRBJ2-5): KAGVTQTPRYLIKTRGQQVTLSCSPISGHRSVSWYQQTPGQGLQFLFEYFSETQRNKGNFPGRFSGRQFSNSRSEMNVSTLELGDSALYLCASTTRGGGGTQYFGPGTRLLVL.

V gene TRBV7-2 combines with J gene TRBJ2-5; TRBD2 aligns across 11 bases. The DNA matches TRBJ2-7 better at its end, which makes the J call doubtful. The germline V gene has CDR1 SGHTA and CDR2 FQGNSA. The CDR3 extends over 16 amino acids. The CDR3 DNA follows: TGTGCCAGCAGCTTAGGTTTGCCTAGCGGGGGGTACGAGCAGTACTTC. Protein sequence: CASSLGLPSGGYEQYF.

This chain joins TRBV2 and TRBJ2-7; D is possibly TRBD1 (6 bases). Per the germline V gene, CDR1 is SNHLY and CDR2 is FYNNEI. This CDR3 is built from 15 residues. V was shortened by 2 bases and J by 2 bases, with 13 bases between the two germline ends. The chain's CDR3 is CASSEQGLAPYEQYF. The CDR3 DNA reads as TGTGCCAGCAGTGAACAGGGGTTGGCCCCCTACGAGCAGTACTTC.